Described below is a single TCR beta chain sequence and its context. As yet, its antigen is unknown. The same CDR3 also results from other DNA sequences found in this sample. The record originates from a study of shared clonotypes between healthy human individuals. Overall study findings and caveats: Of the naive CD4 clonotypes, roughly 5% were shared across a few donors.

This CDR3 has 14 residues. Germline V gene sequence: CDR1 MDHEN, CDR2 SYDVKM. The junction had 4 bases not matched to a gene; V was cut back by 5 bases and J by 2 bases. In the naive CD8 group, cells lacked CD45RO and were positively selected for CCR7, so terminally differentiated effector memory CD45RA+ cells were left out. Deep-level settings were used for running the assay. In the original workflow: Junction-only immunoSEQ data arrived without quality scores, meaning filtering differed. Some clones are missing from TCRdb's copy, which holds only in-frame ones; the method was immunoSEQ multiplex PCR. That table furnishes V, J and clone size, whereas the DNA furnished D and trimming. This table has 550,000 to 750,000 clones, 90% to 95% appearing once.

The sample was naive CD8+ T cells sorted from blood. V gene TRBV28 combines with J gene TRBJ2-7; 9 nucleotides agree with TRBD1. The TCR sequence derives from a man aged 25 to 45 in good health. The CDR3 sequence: CASSLRDRAYEQYF. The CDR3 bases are TGTGCCAGCAGTCTCCGGGACAGGGCCTACGAGCAGTACTTC.